These 16 T cell receptor beta chains came from one sample sequenced in a study of blood T cell repertoires in COVID-19. The assay was immunoSEQ multiplex PCR, and TCRdb's table has in-frame clones only and misses some. Of about 300,000 clones in the sample, about 90% were seen once. Sequencing used PBMCs or T cells enriched from blood (not recorded which). These receptors all come from a woman under 30 with acute COVID-19.

V is TRBV19 and J is TRBJ1-2; TRBD1 might be the D (6 bases). Looked up from germline, CDR1 is LNHDA and CDR2 is SQIVND (reference sequence). V lost 6 bases and J 8 bases, leaving 16 bases between the germline ends. There are 13 residues in the CDR3. The CDR3 sequence: CASRTGQRVGYTF. As DNA, the CDR3 is TGTGCCAGTAGGACGGGACAACGGGTCGGCTACACCTTC.

The genes are TRBV19 and TRBJ1-1; unclear D gene. Germline V gives CDR1 LNHDA, CDR2 SQIVND (reference sequence). V dropped 10 bases and J dropped 1 base, with 19 bases sitting between them. The CDR3 extends over 15 amino acids. In DNA form, the CDR3 reads TGTGCCACCTCGGGATGGGCCCTAACGAACACTGAAGCTTTCTTT. This codes for CATSGWALTNTEAFF.

The gene calls are TRBV29-1 and TRBJ1-5, with D hard to call. The CDR3 is 14 residues long. Between the trimmed V and J ends, which lost 4 bases and 5 bases, there was a span of 15 bases. Germline V lookup: CDR1 SQVTM, CDR2 ANQGSEA. CDR3 sequence (DNA): TGCAGCGTTGGCCAAGGAGACGGTGATCAGCCCCAGCATTTT. Translation gives CSVGQGDGDQPQHF. The whole variable domain, remainder taken from reference TRBV29-1 and TRBJ1-5, is SAVISQKPSRDICQRGTSLTIQCQVDSQVTMMFWYRQQPGQSLTLIATANQGSEATYESGFVIDKFPISRPNLTFSTLTVSNMSPEDSSIYLCSVGQGDGDQPQHFGDGTRLSIL.

The gene calls are TRBV5-1 and TRBJ2-2, with D possibly TRBD2 on 6 matching bases. Trimming took 1 base from V and 5 from J, leaving 15 bases between them. The CDR3 has 16 residues. The germline gives CDR1 SGHRS, CDR2 YFSETQ. The CDR3 reads CASSLKPGVGTGELFF. CDR3 in DNA: TGCGCCAGCAGCTTGAAGCCGGGGGTCGGTACCGGGGAGCTGTTTTTT.

The rearrangement uses TRBV28 and TRBJ1-1; TRBD1 aligns across 7 bases. The CDR3 loop spans 13 amino acids. CDR1 is MDHEN, CDR2 SYDVKM, per germline. With V trimmed by 6 bases and J by 3 bases, 4 bases remained unmatched. CDR3: CASRQGVHTEAFF. Written as DNA, the CDR3 is TGTGCCAGCAGGCAGGGGGTTCACACTGAAGCTTTCTTT.

The chain has TRBV7-2 and TRBJ2-1; TRBD2 agrees at 9 bases. Germline V CDR1 and CDR2: SGHTA, FQGNSA. The CDR3 is 16 amino acids. V trimming: 1 base; J trimming: 4 bases; junction bases outside the gene matches: 5. CDR3 DNA sequence: TGTGCCAGCAGCTTAGGCGGGAGGGCGGGATACAATGAGCAGTTCTTC. Amino acid sequence: CASSLGGRAGYNEQFF.

This clone was recorded a few times. The V gene is TRBV27, the J gene TRBJ2-2; no reliable D call. Germline V gene sequence: CDR1 MNHEY, CDR2 SMNVEV (reference sequence). This CDR3 comprises 16 residues. Trimming took off 5 bases at V and 0 bases at J, with 13 bases between the two ends. CDR3 sequence reads: CASSTLLRANTGELFF. In nucleotides, the CDR3 is TGTGCCAGCAGTACTCTTTTAAGAGCGAACACCGGGGAGCTGTTTTTT.

The chain links TRBV7-9 to TRBJ1-2; 8 bases match TRBD1. V dropped 3 bases and J dropped 7; count of bases not matched to a gene: 4. Germline CDR1 and CDR2: SEHNR and FQNEAQ (reference sequence). CDR3 length: 13 amino acids. CDR3 loop: CASSFGQGGGYTF. Written as DNA, the CDR3 is TGTGCCAGCAGCTTTGGACAGGGAGGTGGCTACACCTTC. The full variable domain, with the rest looked up from reference TRBV7-9 and TRBJ1-2, is DTGVSQNPRHKITKRGQNVTFRCDPISEHNRLYWYRQTLGQGPEFLTYFQNEAQLEKSRLLSDRFSAERPKGSFSTLEIQRTEQGDSAMYLCASSFGQGGGYTFGSGTRLTVV.

This rearrangement joins TRBV7-9 to TRBJ2-1; D might be TRBD2 (6 bases). V lost 3 bases, J lost 4 bases, and 10 bases lay in between. This CDR3 spans 14 amino acids. Germline loops: CDR1 SEHNR, CDR2 FQNEAQ (reference sequence). CDR3 in DNA: TGTGCCAGCAGCTTCGGGACTCTTTACAATGAGCAGTTCTTC. Translating gives CASSFGTLYNEQFF.

The chain employs TRBV19 and TRBJ1-5, with 8 bases that match TRBD1. The CDR3 spans 15 residues. V lost 5 bases to trimming and J lost 0 bases; unmatched junction nucleotides: 3. The germline V gene encodes CDR1 LNHDA and CDR2 SQIVND (reference sequence). This chain's CDR3 is CASSFDRGSNQPQHF. The DNA of the CDR3 is TGTGCCAGTAGTTTCGACAGGGGTAGCAATCAGCCCCAGCATTTT.

This rearrangement joins TRBV27 to TRBJ2-2; 9 bases align to TRBD2. This CDR3 is built from 15 residues. With 6 bases clipped from V and 2 bases from J, the junction kept 4 bases outside the gene matches. Germline-derived CDR1 and CDR2 are MNHEY and SMNVEV (reference sequence). CDR3 amino acids: CASRASGTNTGELFF. The CDR3 coding sequence is TGTGCCAGCAGGGCTAGCGGGACCAACACCGGGGAGCTGTTTTTT.

The chain employs TRBV2 and TRBJ1-6, with 10 nucleotides matching TRBD1. The length of the CDR3 is 15 residues. Per the germline V gene, CDR1 is SNHLY and CDR2 is FYNNEI. After removal of 6 bases from V and 10 bases from J, the junction contained 9 bases not matched to a gene. The DNA of the CDR3 is TGTGCCAGCAGAGGACAGGGGGACCTTCGGTCACCCCTCCACTTT. Translating gives CASRGQGDLRSPLHF.

This clone was detected once. The rearrangement links TRBV27 to TRBJ2-1, with 9 positions matching TRBD2. This CDR3 comprises 18 residues. Germline V gene sequence: CDR1 MNHEY, CDR2 SMNVEV (reference sequence). With V trimmed by 2 bases and J by 6 bases, 14 bases remained unmatched. For the CDR3, the DNA is TGTGCCAGCAGTTTACTATCCTGGGCTAGCGGGGAAACCAATGAGCAGTTCTTC. Amino acids: CASSLLSWASGETNEQFF.

DNA of the CDR3: TGCGCCAGCAGCCAAGCGGGACAGGGGGCCAATCAGCCCCAGCATTTT. This gives the protein CASSQAGQGANQPQHF. This chain connects TRBV4-1 to TRBJ1-5; 12 positions agree with TRBD1. V lost 1 base to trimming and J lost 3 bases; unmatched junction nucleotides: 1. Per germline, CDR1 MGHRA and CDR2 YSYEKL. This CDR3 comprises 16 residues.

This chain links TRBV3-1 (or the pseudogene TRBV3-2) with TRBJ1-1; TRBD1 might be the D (5 bases). The CDR3 runs to 14 residues. The germline V gene encodes CDR1 LGHDT and CDR2 YNNKEL (reference sequence). V was clipped by 4 bases and J by 8 bases, with 17 bases between them. CDR3 residues: CASSRSGRGVEAFF. In DNA, the CDR3 is TGTGCCAGCAGCCGTTCGGGGAGGGGAGTGGAAGCTTTCTTT.

This clone has just one count. J is TRBJ1-2 and V is TRBV2, with a tentative D call TRBD1 (6 bases). Germline CDR1 is SNHLY and CDR2 is FYNNEI. The germline V and J ends were trimmed by 4 bases and 6 bases, with 21 bases remaining between them. The CDR3 covers 16 residues. CDR3 loop: CASSGGQKVLRDGYTF. For the CDR3, the DNA is TGTGCCAGCAGTGGCGGACAGAAGGTCCTCAGGGATGGCTACACCTTC.